This TCR beta chain is drawn from a study of blood T cell repertoires in COVID-19. Study overall: Material from acute and convalescent COVID-19 was sourced from the United States, Italy and Spain. The analysed material was cDNA or gDNA that came from T cells, B-cell-depleted T cells, or PBMCs.

The CDR3 has 16 amino acids. V shed 10 bases and J 1 base; nucleotides not matched to a gene: 14. Germline loops: CDR1 MNHNY, CDR2 SVGAGI (reference sequence). In the authors' workflow: Reference gene primer amplification yielded estimated nucleated cell counts. TCRdb's copy holds only in-frame clones and misses some; the assay was immunoSEQ multiplex PCR. The DNA gave D and trimming, while V, J and clone size come from that table. The table includes under 75,000 clones, nearly 90% detected once. The rearrangement joins TRBV6-6 to TRBJ2-3; 7 nucleotides line up with TRBD2. The sample was peripheral blood. The receptor's source is a man in his forties or fifties with active COVID-19. The CDR3 bases are TGTGCCACTGCCGGGCGGGGGATTAGTGGCACAGATACGCAGTATTTT. Protein product: CATAGRGISGTDTQYF.